Below, 28 T cell receptor beta chains from the same sample are listed, as sequenced in a study of long-term antiretroviral therapy in people with HIV. This was the immunoSEQ v3.0 assay at survey level. Profiled with immunoSEQ multiplex PCR; TCRdb holds only in-frame clones, not every one. The sample holds 30,000 to 40,000 clones, 83% seen once. This sample comprised unsorted PBMCs, obtained 0.4 years before starting antiretroviral therapy. These receptors originate from a man aged 18 to 30 with HIV.

The J gene is TRBJ1-2, the V gene TRBV5-1; D is possibly TRBD1 (6 bases). The V end was cut by 3 bases, the J end by 4 bases, with 10 bases between. The CDR3 is 13 residues long. Looked up from germline, CDR1 is SGHRS and CDR2 is YFSETQ. The CDR3 sequence is CASSSGQPYGYTF. The CDR3 DNA is TGCGCCAGCAGCTCTGGACAGCCCTATGGCTACACCTTC.

The genes are TRBV12-5 and TRBJ2-2, with D possibly matching TRBD1 (6 bases). Germline CDR1 is LGHNT and CDR2 is FRNRAP. V lost 1 base and J lost 8, with 17 bases in between. There are 16 residues in the CDR3. In nucleotides, the CDR3 is TGTGCTAGTGGTTTGGATTCGACAGGTTCCGCAGGGGAGCTGTTTTTT. It encodes CASGLDSTGSAGELFF.

This clone was recorded only once. The chain joins TRBV14 to TRBJ2-7, with TRBD2 matching over 9 bases. The germline gives CDR1 SGHDN, CDR2 FVKESK. V trimming: 5 bases; J trimming: 5 bases; junction bases outside the gene matches: 4. This CDR3 spans 13 amino acids. The CDR3 sequence: CASSLAGEDEQYF. For the CDR3, the DNA is TGTGCCAGCAGCTTAGCGGGGGAAGACGAGCAGTACTTC.

The rearrangement links TRBV4-1 to TRBJ1-4, with D unclear. V shed 0 bases and J shed 1 base, with 6 bases lying between them. Germline CDR1 reads MGHRA; CDR2 reads YSYEKL. CDR3 length: 15 amino acids. The CDR3 sequence is CASSQEMGTNEKLFF. Here the CDR3 DNA reads TGCGCCAGCAGCCAAGAGATGGGAACTAATGAAAAACTGTTTTTT.

The CDR3 DNA sequence: TGCGCCAGCAGCCCCACCTTGGGCTACTCTGGAAACACCATATATTTT. This sequence encodes CASSPTLGYSGNTIYF. The chain uses TRBV5-1 and TRBJ1-3; D is unresolved. The CDR3 extends over 16 amino acids. Germline values: CDR1 SGHRS, CDR2 YFSETQ. Trimming pared 4 bases from V and 0 bases from J, leaving 14 bases between.

The chain recombines TRBV19 with TRBJ1-1; D is perhaps TRBD1 (5 bases). V lost 5 bases, J lost 6 bases, and 10 bases lay in between. Germline CDR1 reads LNHDA; CDR2 reads SQIVND (reference sequence). CDR3 length: 12 residues. CDR3 coding DNA: TGTGCCAGTAGTCTCGTCAGGGCTGAAGCTTTCTTT. Protein product: CASSLVRAEAFF.

V is TRBV10-1 and J is TRBJ2-5, with 9 bases aligning to TRBD2. The CDR3 is 15 amino acids. Looked up from germline, CDR1 is WNHNN and CDR2 is SYGVQD (reference sequence). The ends lost 2 bases at V and 2 bases at J; junction bases unmatched: 3. The CDR3 DNA reads as TGCGCCAGCAGTGAGGCGGGGGGGATTCAAGAGACCCAGTACTTC. Its translation: CASSEAGGIQETQYF.

The V gene is TRBV7-3, the J gene TRBJ2-5; 8 nucleotides align to TRBD1. There are 16 residues in the CDR3. V lost 2 bases and J lost 4; bases outside the gene matches: 9. The germline CDR1 and CDR2 sequences are SGHTA and FQGTGA. CDR3 loop: CASSLLGNGQGETQYF. In DNA form, the CDR3 reads TGTGCCAGCAGCTTATTGGGGAATGGACAGGGAGAGACCCAGTACTTC.

J is TRBJ1-1 and V is TRBV5-1; 9 positions match TRBD1. The germline gives CDR1 SGHRS, CDR2 YFSETQ. This CDR3 has 17 residues. V shed 0 bases and J 4 bases; nucleotides not matched to a gene: 10. In DNA form, the CDR3 reads TGCGCCAGCAGCTTGGAGGGACAGGGAAGATTCGGCACTGAAGCTTTCTTT. Encoded protein: CASSLEGQGRFGTEAFF.

The chain couples TRBV2 to TRBJ2-7, with 7 bases identical to TRBD1. Germline lookup yields CDR1 SNHLY and CDR2 FYNNEI. The CDR3 covers 15 residues. J gave up 2 bases and V 2 bases, and 6 bases lay outside the gene matches. In DNA, the CDR3 is TGTGCCAGCAGTGAAAGGGCAGGGGGTCCCTACGAGCAGTACTTC. This encodes CASSERAGGPYEQYF.

The V and J genes are TRBV4-3 and TRBJ2-1; D is possibly TRBD1 or TRBD2 (6 bases each). Germline loops: CDR1 LGHNA, CDR2 YSLEER. With 0 bases removed from V and 5 bases from J, the gap between germline ends came to 17 bases. This CDR3 region has 17 residues. The CDR3 spells CASSQDLIQGGNNEQFF. CDR3 DNA: TGCGCCAGCAGCCAAGATCTTATACAGGGCGGGAACAATGAGCAGTTCTTC.

The chain employs TRBV10-3 and TRBJ2-1, with TRBD1 matching 8 bases. This CDR3 has 15 amino acids. J gave up 10 bases and V 3 bases, and 11 bases lay outside the gene matches. In germline, CDR1 is ENHRY, CDR2 SYGVKD. The CDR3 loop is CAISDRTGTREEQFF. In DNA form, the CDR3 reads TGTGCCATCAGTGACAGGACAGGGACAAGGGAAGAGCAGTTCTTC.

CDR3 bases: TGTGCCTGGAACGGAGCCAGGGTCTATGGCTACACCTTC. Its protein is CAWNGARVYGYTF. The chain uses TRBV30 and TRBJ1-2, with D maybe TRBD1 (5 bases). This CDR3 has 13 amino acids. Germline V lookup: CDR1 GTSNPN, CDR2 SVGIG (reference sequence). The V end was cut by 4 bases, the J end by 4 bases, with 13 bases between.

The chain uses TRBV28 and TRBJ1-1; D is perhaps TRBD1 (5 bases). V lost 0 bases and J lost 1, with 6 bases in between. The V gene's germline CDR1 is MDHEN and CDR2 SYDVKM. The CDR3 runs 14 residues. The CDR3 protein is CASSLWGGNTEAFF. CDR3 DNA: TGTGCCAGCAGTTTATGGGGGGGGAACACTGAAGCTTTCTTT.

Here the CDR3 reads CAISESALAGSLLSEQYF. The CDR3 DNA follows: TGTGCCATCAGTGAGTCGGCACTAGCGGGAAGTCTGCTGAGCGAGCAGTACTTC. The chain links TRBV10-3 to TRBJ2-7; 10 nucleotides align to TRBD2. The V and J ends lost 0 bases and 6 bases, in that order; junction bases with no gene match: 14. This CDR3 has 18 amino acids. Germline CDR1 is ENHRY and CDR2 is SYGVKD.

This clone was detected only once. The V and J genes are TRBV7-8 and TRBJ2-5; 9 nucleotides line up with TRBD2. CDR3 size: 15 residues. V trimming: 2 bases; J trimming: 5 bases; junction bases outside the gene matches: 6. Germline V gene data show CDR1 as SGHVS and CDR2 as FQNEAQ. CDR3 in DNA: TGTGCCAGCAGCTTAAGGCTAGCGGGAAAGGAGACCCAGTACTTC. It yields the protein CASSLRLAGKETQYF.

The chain couples TRBV20-1 to TRBJ2-7; D is perhaps TRBD2 (5 bases). The CDR3 has 11 amino acids. In germline, CDR1 is DFQATT, CDR2 SNEGSKA (reference sequence). Trimming shortened V by 5 bases and J by 6 bases, and 11 bases separated the two germline ends. The CDR3 region has the DNA TGCAGTGCTCATGAGGGCGTCGAGCAGTACTTC. It specifies CSAHEGVEQYF.

The rearrangement links TRBV28 to TRBJ1-1, with D uncertain. The germline V and J ends were trimmed by 3 bases and 8 bases, with 19 bases remaining between them. Germline V gene lookup returns CDR1 MDHEN and CDR2 SYDVKM. This CDR3 contains 15 residues. The CDR3 here is CASSFLPGSQKEAFF. The CDR3 DNA is TGTGCCAGCAGTTTCCTCCCGGGATCTCAAAAGGAAGCTTTCTTT. Based on the CDR3 plus reference TRBV28 and TRBJ1-1, the full variable domain is DVKVTQSSRYLVKRTGEKVFLECVQDMDHENMFWYRQDPGLGLRLIYFSYDVKMKEKGDIPEGYSVSREKKERFSLILESASTNQTSMYLCASSFLPGSQKEAFFGQGTRLTVV.

The rearrangement joins TRBV6-1 to TRBJ1-2; D perhaps matches TRBD1 (5 bases). CDR3 size: 13 residues. Germline-derived CDR1 and CDR2 are MNHNS and SASEGT. Trimming cost V 2 bases and J 2 bases, with 6 bases left between them. CDR3 nucleotide sequence: TGTGCCAGCAGTGAAAGGACAAACTATGGCTACACCTTC. The encoded protein is CASSERTNYGYTF.

J is TRBJ1-3 and V is TRBV7-2; maybe TRBD1 (5 bases). CDR1 SGHTA and CDR2 FQGNSA come from the germline V gene. V shed 2 bases and J shed 4 bases, with 12 bases lying between them. This CDR3 region has 15 residues. CDR3 sequence: CASSLRGPTGNTIYF. DNA of the CDR3: TGTGCCAGCAGCTTACGGGGACCGACGGGAAACACCATATATTTT.

The chain combines TRBV7-6 with TRBJ2-1; 7 nucleotides align to TRBD2. Germline V gives CDR1 SGHVS, CDR2 FNYEAQ. Trimming cost V 5 bases and J 6 bases; bases outside gene matches: 1. This CDR3 is 12 amino acids long. The CDR3 DNA follows: TGTGCCAGCAGCCCTAGCGGCAATGAGCAGTTCTTC. Translated, it gives CASSPSGNEQFF.

In this sample, this clone turned up a few times. The chain employs TRBV28 and TRBJ1-5; no reliable D call. This CDR3 has 16 amino acids. V lost 6 bases, J lost 3 bases, and 18 bases lay in between. Germline values: CDR1 MDHEN, CDR2 SYDVKM. CDR3 amino acids: CASSYSAGIHNQPQHF. The CDR3 DNA sequence: TGTGCCAGCAGCTACTCCGCGGGAATCCACAATCAGCCCCAGCATTTT.

The sample holds a few counts of this clone. The chain is built from TRBV12-5 and TRBJ1-2; D is ambiguous. V was shortened by 6 bases and J by 8 bases, with 10 bases between the two germline ends. Germline V gene lookup returns CDR1 LGHNT and CDR2 FRNRAP. CDR3 size: 11 residues. CDR3 bases: TGTGCTAGTGGGAGCGAATACGGCTACACCTTC. Residues: CASGSEYGYTF.

V usage is TRBV19 and J usage is TRBJ1-5; D not certain. CDR1 is LNHDA and CDR2 is SQIVND in the germline V gene (reference sequence). CDR3 length: 16 residues. Trimming shortened V by 8 bases and J by 0 bases, and 17 bases separated the two germline ends. In DNA, the CDR3 is TGTGCCAGTGGCGAGGGCGGGAGAGATAGCAATCAGCCCCAGCATTTT. Translated: CASGEGGRDSNQPQHF.

The V call is TRBV30, the J call TRBJ1-2; TRBD1 might be the D (5 bases). V lost 6 bases, J lost 4 bases, and 21 bases lay in between. Germline CDR1 is GTSNPN and CDR2 is SVGIG (reference sequence). This CDR3 is 15 amino acids long. CDR3 loop: CACRVDPSRGYGYTF. In nucleotides, the CDR3 is TGTGCCTGCCGTGTTGACCCAAGTAGGGGCTATGGCTACACCTTC.

The V and J genes are TRBV7-2 and TRBJ2-7, with D possibly being TRBD1 or TRBD2 (5 bases each). Trimming stripped 3 bases from V and 0 bases from J, with 12 bases between. The CDR3 sequence is 15 residues long. Looked up from germline, CDR1 is SGHTA and CDR2 is FQGNSA. The CDR3 coding sequence is TGTGCCAGCAGCTTCTTCGAGGGGACCTCCTACGAGCAGTACTTC. Residues: CASSFFEGTSYEQYF. The variable domain in full, completed from reference TRBV7-2 and TRBJ2-7, reads GAGVSQSPSNKVTEKGKDVELRCDPISGHTALYWYRQSLGQGLEFLIYFQGNSAPDKSGLPSDRFSAERTGGSVSTLTIQRTQQEDSAVYLCASSFFEGTSYEQYFGPGTRLTVT.

This clone was seen a handful of times. The chain links TRBV10-3 to TRBJ2-7; D gene ambiguous. V shed 0 bases and J shed 1 base, with 7 bases lying between them. CDR3 size: 14 residues. CDR1 and CDR2 (germline): ENHRY, SYGVKD. This CDR3 reads CAISESLVSYEQYF. The CDR3 nucleotides read TGTGCCATCAGTGAGTCATTGGTTTCCTACGAGCAGTACTTC.

The chain carries TRBV10-3 and TRBJ1-1; D gene ambiguous. The V end was cut by 6 bases, the J end by 2 bases, with 10 bases between. CDR3 size: 13 residues. Germline V gives CDR1 ENHRY, CDR2 SYGVKD. The CDR3, as DNA: TGTGCCATCAGAAACGGGAGTAACACTGAAGCTTTCTTT. Translation gives CAIRNGSNTEAFF.